This entry lists 3 T cell receptor beta chains sequenced from one sample in a study of CD8 T cells in Susac syndrome. Random hexamers served to reverse transcribe roughly 0.5 to 1 ug RNA. TCRdb reprocessed the immunoSEQ multiplex PCR reads via MiXCR and lists one record per CDR3 protein. Of 75,000 to 100,000 distinct CDR3 sequences listed, approximately 95% are singletons. Sequencing input: CD8+ T cells from PBMCs. All receptors come from a human donor with Susac syndrome.

The V and J genes are TRBV29-1 and TRBJ2-7, with D perhaps matching TRBD2 (6 bases). The length of the CDR3 is 14 residues. With 4 bases removed from V and 2 bases from J, the gap between germline ends came to 15 bases. Germline V gene data show CDR1 as SQVTM and CDR2 as ANQGSEA. CDR3 coding DNA: TGCAGCGTTGGAGGTAGCGGCAGACCCTACGAGCAGTACTTC. It yields the protein CSVGGSGRPYEQYF.

The V gene is TRBV20-1, the J gene TRBJ1-5, with D perhaps TRBD1 (5 bases). V was cut by 3 bases and J by 3 bases, with 18 bases left in between. The length of the CDR3 is 16 residues. CDR1 DFQATT and CDR2 SNEGSKA come from the germline V gene (reference sequence). The CDR3 sequence is CSASPRVLGDNQPQHF. The CDR3 nucleotides are TGCAGTGCTAGTCCTAGGGTCCTAGGGGACAATCAGCCCCAGCATTTT.

The rearrangement uses TRBV27 and TRBJ2-5; 10 nucleotides match TRBD1. Looked up from germline, CDR1 is MNHEY and CDR2 is SMNVEV (reference sequence). With V trimmed by 4 bases and J by 2 bases, 1 base remained unmatched. The CDR3 length is 14 residues. The CDR3 loop reads CASSWDRGQETQYF. The CDR3 DNA reads as TGTGCCAGCAGTTGGGACAGGGGACAAGAGACCCAGTACTTC.